These 27 T cell receptor beta chains originate from one sample sequenced in a study of blood T cell repertoires in COVID-19. Repertoires were generated with immunoSEQ multiplex PCR, while TCRdb's copy carries only in-frame clones and drops some. This table has over 150,000 clones, 85% to 90% appearing once. The specimen sequenced was peripheral blood. All receptors come from a woman between 18 and 29 years old who had recovered from COVID-19.

The chain uses TRBV7-2 and TRBJ1-1, with 7 bases fitting TRBD1. CDR1 is SGHTA, CDR2 FQGNSA, per germline. The CDR3 totals 15 residues. V shed 1 base and J 1 base; nucleotides not matched to a gene: 3. CDR3 DNA sequence: TGTGCCAGCAGCTTAGGGGGGACAGCGAACACTGAAGCTTTCTTT. The encoded protein is CASSLGGTANTEAFF.

In its sample, this clone was seen a few times. The chain has TRBV6-5 and TRBJ1-2; 12 bases align to TRBD1. Germline assignment: CDR1 MNHEY and CDR2 SVGAGI. CDR3 size: 13 residues. With 7 bases clipped from V and 8 bases from J, the junction kept 5 bases outside the gene matches. The CDR3 DNA reads as TGTGCCAGCACCTACGGGACAGGGGGCGGCTACACCTTC. This sequence encodes CASTYGTGGGYTF.

The chain is built from TRBV5-5 and TRBJ2-2, with D maybe TRBD1 (5 bases). CDR1 SGHKS and CDR2 YYEKEE come from the germline V gene (reference sequence). V was clipped by 1 base and J by 6 bases, with 10 bases between them. This CDR3 is 14 amino acids long. Here the CDR3 DNA reads TGTGCCAGCAGCTTGAGGGGCCGGGCCGGGGAGCTGTTTTTT. This gives the protein CASSLRGRAGELFF.

The CDR3 DNA is TGTGCCAGCAGTACCGGGACATTTGAAGCTTTCTTT. Encoded protein: CASSTGTFEAFF. The chain joins TRBV6-6 to TRBJ1-1; possibly TRBD1 for D (6 bases). The V gene's germline CDR1 is MNHNY and CDR2 SVGAGI (reference sequence). The ends were cut back, 5 bases at V and 7 bases at J, with 11 bases in the middle. This CDR3 has 12 residues.

The chain employs TRBV19 and TRBJ2-7; 9 nucleotides match TRBD1. The length of the CDR3 is 16 residues. Germline assignment: CDR1 LNHDA and CDR2 SQIVND (reference sequence). Trimming removed 2 bases from V and 5 bases from J; junction bases left unmatched: 10. CDR3 region: CASSISGTGFFHEQYF. CDR3 coding DNA: TGTGCCAGTAGTATATCCGGGACAGGGTTTTTCCACGAGCAGTACTTC.

CDR3 DNA: TGCGCCAGCAGCCGACCCCGCGGAGAGACCCAGTACTTC. The encoded protein is CASSRPRGETQYF. V and J are TRBV5-1 and TRBJ2-5; D ambiguous. V was shortened by 4 bases and J by 4 bases, with 11 bases between the two germline ends. This CDR3 region has 13 residues. Germline CDR1 is SGHRS and CDR2 is YFSETQ.

This clone showed up just a few times. The V gene is TRBV7-8, the J gene TRBJ1-6, with unresolved D. This CDR3 spans 16 amino acids. The V gene's germline CDR1 is SGHVS and CDR2 FQNEAQ. Trimming took 0 bases from V and 4 from J, leaving 10 bases between them. The DNA of the CDR3 is TGTGCCAGCAGCTTAGCTTTGGGAGGATATAATTCACCCCTCCACTTT. As protein: CASSLALGGYNSPLHF.

V usage is TRBV7-9 and J usage is TRBJ2-1, with 8 positions matching TRBD1. Trimming cost V 5 bases and J 7 bases; bases outside gene matches: 4. The CDR3 length is 13 residues. Germline V CDR1 and CDR2: SEHNR, FQNEAQ (reference sequence). The chain's CDR3 is CASSRTGGNEQFF. DNA of the CDR3: TGTGCCAGCAGCAGAACAGGGGGGAATGAGCAGTTCTTC.

V is TRBV5-1 and J is TRBJ2-3, with 9 bases that match TRBD1. Looked up from germline, CDR1 is SGHRS and CDR2 is YFSETQ. The CDR3 is 15 residues long. After removal of 7 bases from V and 2 bases from J, the junction contained 8 bases not matched to a gene. This chain's CDR3 is CASHLGDRDTDTQYF. The CDR3 DNA is TGCGCCAGCCACTTGGGGGACAGGGACACAGATACGCAGTATTTT.

This sequence joins TRBV19 and TRBJ2-7; D might be TRBD1 (5 bases). Trimming took 3 bases from V and 0 from J, leaving 12 bases between them. Germline V gives CDR1 LNHDA, CDR2 SQIVND (reference sequence). CDR3 length equals 15 residues. In nucleotides, the CDR3 is TGTGCCAGTAGTATTTCAGGAGACAGCTCCTACGAGCAGTACGTC. Its translation: CASSISGDSSYEQYV.

The chain joins TRBV4-1 to TRBJ2-7; a weak D match, TRBD1 (5 bases). The CDR3 totals 15 residues. V lost 1 base to trimming and J lost 3 bases, with 13 bases between them. The germline V gene encodes CDR1 MGHRA and CDR2 YSYEKL. CDR3 nucleotides: TGCGCCAGCAGCCAAGGGGCAGGGAAGGGCTACGAGCAGTACTTC. The encoded protein is CASSQGAGKGYEQYF.

The chain is built from TRBV4-3 and TRBJ2-2, with TRBD2 matching over 8 bases. The CDR3 has 15 amino acids. V trimming: 4 bases; J trimming: 7 bases; junction bases outside the gene matches: 8. Germline CDR1 is LGHNA and CDR2 is YSLEER. The chain's CDR3 is CASSLLGLEGGELFF. The CDR3 nucleotides read TGCGCCAGCAGCCTTTTGGGACTAGAGGGCGGGGAGCTGTTTTTT.

J is TRBJ2-4 and V is TRBV2; TRBD2 aligns across 8 bases. The CDR3 is 18 amino acids. Per the germline V gene, CDR1 is SNHLY and CDR2 is FYNNEI. V dropped 0 bases and J dropped 1; count of bases not matched to a gene: 8. CDR3 sequence reads: CASSEAHPGGSAKNIQYF. Written as DNA, the CDR3 is TGTGCCAGCAGTGAAGCGCATCCGGGGGGGTCGGCCAAAAACATTCAGTACTTC.

The sample holds one count of this clone. The gene calls are TRBV2 and TRBJ1-2; D is ambiguous. The CDR3 runs to 13 residues. Germline CDR1 reads SNHLY; CDR2 reads FYNNEI. The V gene lost 6 bases and the J gene lost 7 bases, with 15 bases spanning the gap. CDR3 nucleotides: TGTGCCAGCAGCCCTGCGGCAATGGGTGGCTACACCTTC. Protein: CASSPAAMGGYTF.

The gene calls are TRBV11-2 and TRBJ1-3; D gene unclear. Germline V gene lookup returns CDR1 SGHAT and CDR2 FQNNGV. The CDR3 consists of 12 residues. The germline V and J ends were trimmed by 8 bases and 11 bases, with 16 bases remaining between them. The CDR3 sequence is CASSSGLSAIYF. In DNA, the CDR3 is TGTGCCAGCTCGTCGGGGTTATCTGCCATATATTTT. Looking up the rest from reference TRBV11-2 and TRBJ1-3 gives the full variable domain: EAGVAQSPRYKIIEKRQSVAFWCNPISGHATLYWYQQILGQGPKLLIQFQNNGVVDDSQLPKDRFSAERLKGVDSTLKIQPAKLEDSAVYLCASSSGLSAIYFGEGSWLTVV.

The chain joins TRBV20-1 to TRBJ1-5; D remains unclear. The CDR3 length is 13 residues. Germline CDR1 reads DFQATT; CDR2 reads SNEGSKA (reference sequence). Trimming removed 3 bases from V and 6 bases from J, with 12 bases in between. The CDR3 protein is CSASVQEGQPQHF. The CDR3 DNA follows: TGCAGTGCTAGTGTGCAGGAAGGTCAGCCCCAGCATTTT.

For the CDR3, the DNA is TGCGCCAGCAGCTTGGTACAGGAGAATTCACCCCTCCACTTT. Amino acid sequence: CASSLVQENSPLHF. This chain uses TRBV5-1 with TRBJ1-6; the D gene is possibly TRBD1 (5 bases). Germline lookup yields CDR1 SGHRS and CDR2 YFSETQ. Trimming took 0 bases from V and 7 from J, leaving 8 bases between them. This CDR3 is built from 14 residues.

The chain combines TRBV25-1 with TRBJ2-2; TRBD2 matches 7 bases. With 3 bases clipped from V and 3 bases from J, the junction kept 7 bases outside the gene matches. Germline lookup yields CDR1 MGHDK and CDR2 SYGVNS. This CDR3 is built from 16 residues. The CDR3 nucleotides read TGTGCCAGCAGTGATGGGGGGGACGTCCACACCGGGGAGCTGTTTTTT. It yields the protein CASSDGGDVHTGELFF.

The V gene is TRBV5-1, the J gene TRBJ1-1; D uncertain. CDR1 SGHRS and CDR2 YFSETQ come from the germline V gene. The ends were cut back, 4 bases at V and 5 bases at J, with 12 bases in the middle. This CDR3 has 13 amino acids. The CDR3: CASSPISGTEAFF. The CDR3 DNA follows: TGCGCCAGCAGCCCGATATCCGGGACTGAAGCTTTCTTT.

The rearrangement uses TRBV2 and TRBJ1-2; D possibly corresponds to TRBD1 (5 bases). The CDR3 has 14 residues. V was trimmed by 4 bases and J by 4 bases, leaving 13 bases between them. The germline V gene encodes CDR1 SNHLY and CDR2 FYNNEI. The CDR3 sequence: CASSANTGGYGYTF. The CDR3 nucleotides are TGTGCCAGCAGTGCTAACACCGGGGGCTATGGCTACACCTTC.

The chain joins TRBV30 to TRBJ2-4; D is ambiguous. V lost 3 bases and J 0 bases, leaving 12 bases between the germline ends. The CDR3 has 15 residues. Germline V gene lookup returns CDR1 GTSNPN and CDR2 SVGIG (reference sequence). DNA of the CDR3: TGTGCCTGGAGCTTAGCCAGCCTAGCCAAAAACATTCAGTACTTC. Encoded protein: CAWSLASLAKNIQYF.

This clone was seen just once. This sample also contains other DNA sequences that code for the same CDR3. The chain uses TRBV5-4 and TRBJ1-1; TRBD1 matches at 7 bases. Per germline, CDR1 SGHNT and CDR2 YYREEE (reference sequence). V shed 4 bases and J 4 bases; nucleotides not matched to a gene: 4. The CDR3 is 13 amino acids. CDR3 in amino acids: CASSRDRVTEAFF. CDR3 DNA: TGTGCCAGCAGCCGAGACAGGGTCACTGAAGCTTTCTTT.

The chain is built from TRBV4-2 and TRBJ2-2; 7 nucleotides match TRBD1. CDR1 LGHNA and CDR2 YNFKEQ come from the germline V gene. This CDR3 is 16 amino acids long. With V trimmed by 1 base and J by 5 bases, 7 bases remained unmatched. In DNA, the CDR3 is TGTGCCAGCAGCCAAGTTATAGAACAGGGGACCGGGGAGCTGTTTTTT. This translates into CASSQVIEQGTGELFF.

The V call is TRBV5-4, the J call TRBJ1-1; no reliable D call. V lost 2 bases and J 4 bases, leaving 15 bases between the germline ends. The CDR3 sequence is 15 residues long. In germline, CDR1 is SGHNT, CDR2 YYREEE (reference sequence). CDR3: CASSFEGRPATEAFF. CDR3 nucleotide sequence: TGTGCCAGCAGCTTTGAGGGTCGGCCCGCCACTGAAGCTTTCTTT. Complete variable domain (other parts from reference TRBV5-4 and TRBJ1-1): ETGVTQSPTHLIKTRGQQVTLRCSSQSGHNTVSWYQQALGQGPQFIFQYYREEENGRGNFPPRFSGLQFPNYSSELNVNALELDDSALYLCASSFEGRPATEAFFGQGTRLTVV.

This clone was seen only once. The CDR3 nucleotides read TGTGCCAGTAGTGAGACAGGGGGTAATTCACCCCTCCACTTT. This translates into CASSETGGNSPLHF. The chain couples TRBV19 to TRBJ1-6, with 9 bases lining up with TRBD1. CDR3 length equals 14 residues. Germline V gene data show CDR1 as LNHDA and CDR2 as SQIVND (reference sequence). Losses at the gene ends were 5 bases for V and 6 bases for J; bases not matched to a gene: 2.

The chain couples TRBV30 to TRBJ1-4, with D possibly matching TRBD1 (5 bases). Germline assignment: CDR1 GTSNPN and CDR2 SVGIG (reference sequence). CDR3 length equals 14 residues. V dropped 2 bases and J dropped 9 bases, with 16 bases sitting between them. The CDR3 nucleotides are TGTGCCTGGAGTAGGAAAACAGGATTGAAAAAACTGTTTTTT. Translated: CAWSRKTGLKKLFF.

This chain joins TRBV11-2 and TRBJ2-2; 7 bases fit TRBD1. The junction had 8 bases not matched to a gene; V was cut back by 5 bases and J by 5 bases. The germline CDR1 and CDR2 sequences are SGHAT and FQNNGV. The CDR3 runs 15 residues. The CDR3 DNA reads TGTGCCAGCAGCCTACAGGGGCTCGGTACCGGGGAGCTGTTTTTT. Protein product: CASSLQGLGTGELFF. Looking up the rest from reference TRBV11-2 and TRBJ2-2 gives the full variable domain: EAGVAQSPRYKIIEKRQSVAFWCNPISGHATLYWYQQILGQGPKLLIQFQNNGVVDDSQLPKDRFSAERLKGVDSTLKIQPAKLEDSAVYLCASSLQGLGTGELFFGEGSRLTVL.